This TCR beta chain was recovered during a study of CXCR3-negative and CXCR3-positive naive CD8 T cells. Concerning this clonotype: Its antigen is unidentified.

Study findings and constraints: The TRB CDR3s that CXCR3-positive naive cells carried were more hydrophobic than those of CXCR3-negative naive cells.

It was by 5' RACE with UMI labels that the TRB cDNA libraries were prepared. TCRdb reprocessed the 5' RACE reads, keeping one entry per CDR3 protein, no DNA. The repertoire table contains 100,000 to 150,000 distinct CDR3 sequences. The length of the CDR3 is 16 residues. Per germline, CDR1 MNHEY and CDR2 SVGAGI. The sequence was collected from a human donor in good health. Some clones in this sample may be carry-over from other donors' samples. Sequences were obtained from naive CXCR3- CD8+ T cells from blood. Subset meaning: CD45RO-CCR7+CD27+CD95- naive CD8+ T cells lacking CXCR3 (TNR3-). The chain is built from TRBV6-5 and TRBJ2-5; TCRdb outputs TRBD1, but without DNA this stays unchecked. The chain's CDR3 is CASSYSQQAHSSTQYF.